This TCR beta chain was captured by sequencing in a study of CD8 T cells in Susac syndrome. CDR1 is MNHEY and CDR2 is SVGEGT in the germline V gene. This CDR3 is 13 amino acids long. V was clipped by 6 bases and J by 4 bases, with 13 bases between them. An input of roughly 0.5 to 1 ug of RNA was subjected to reverse transcription using random hexamers. Amplification of TCR beta CDR3 by immunoSEQ multiplex PCR spanned 54 Vbeta and 13 Jbeta. TCRdb reanalysed the immunoSEQ multiplex PCR reads using MiXCR and keeps one entry per CDR3 protein. The top ten clones hold 0.25% to 0.35% of a sample with 100,000 or so distinct CDR3 sequences, approximately 95% of them seen once.

The chain has TRBV6-2 or TRBV6-3 and TRBJ2-7; the D gene could be TRBD1 or TRBD2 (5 bases each). This sequence originates from a human donor with Susac syndrome. The sequenced material came from CD8+ T cells from PBMCs. The CDR3 DNA reads TGTGCCAGCAGCGTACGCTGGGGGTACGAGCAGTACTTC. As protein: CASSVRWGYEQYF.